The clone carrying this TCR beta chain was detected only a few times. TCRdb used MiXCR to reprocess the 5' RACE reads, holding one entry per CDR3 protein. The data contain about 8,200 distinct CDR3 sequences, around 63% of them singletons. There are 15 residues in the CDR3. V shed 1 base and J shed 4 bases, with 11 bases lying between them. Germline assignment: CDR1 SGHTA and CDR2 FQGNSA. The chain employs TRBV7-2 and TRBJ2-1, with D tentatively TRBD1 or TRBD2 (5 bases each). This TCR was recovered from a female donor with breast cancer. The specimen sequenced was tumor-infiltrating naive CD4+ T cells sorted from the breast tumor. Subset of the sample: naive CD4+ T cells, CD4+CD45RA+CD25-. CDR3 sequence reads: CASSLVATAYNEQFF. The CDR3 DNA is TGTGCCAGCAGCTTAGTAGCGACAGCATACAATGAGCAGTTCTTC.